This entry describes one TCR beta chain. The entry originates in a study of cytomegalovirus exposure and HLA in healthy donors. About the study: In a previous analysis, 117 million unique TCR beta sequences were found from some 180 million T cells.

Germline loops: CDR1 SGHRS, CDR2 YFSETQ. The CDR3 totals 14 residues. Trimming took 4 bases from V and 4 from J, leaving 14 bases between them. This PCR relied on a set of 60 Vbeta primers and 13 Jbeta primers. Sequencing used immunoSEQ multiplex PCR; TCRdb keeps in-frame clones, though not all of them. The sample holds around 200,000 clones. This clonotype was sampled from a woman under 30 in good health and CMV-seropositive. Specimen: PBMCs. This chain uses TRBV5-1 with TRBJ1-1; maybe TRBD1 (6 bases). The DNA of the CDR3 is TGCGCCAGCAGCACAGACAGGCTGGCCACTGAAGCTTTCTTT. Translated, it gives CASSTDRLATEAFF.